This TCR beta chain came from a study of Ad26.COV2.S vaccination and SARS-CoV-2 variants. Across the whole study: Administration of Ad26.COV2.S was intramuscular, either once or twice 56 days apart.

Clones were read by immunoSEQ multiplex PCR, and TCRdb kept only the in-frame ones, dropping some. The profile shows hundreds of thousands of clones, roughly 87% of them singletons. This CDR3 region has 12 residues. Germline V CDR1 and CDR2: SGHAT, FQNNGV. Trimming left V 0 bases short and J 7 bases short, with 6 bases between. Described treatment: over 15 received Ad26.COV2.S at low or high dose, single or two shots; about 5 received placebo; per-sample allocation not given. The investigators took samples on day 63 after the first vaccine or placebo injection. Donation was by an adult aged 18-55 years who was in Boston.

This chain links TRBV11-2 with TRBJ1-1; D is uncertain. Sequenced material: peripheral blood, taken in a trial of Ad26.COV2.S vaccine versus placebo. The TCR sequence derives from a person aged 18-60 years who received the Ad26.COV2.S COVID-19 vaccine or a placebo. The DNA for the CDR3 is TGTGCCAGCAGCTTAGACCGGGTTGAAGCTTTCTTT. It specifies CASSLDRVEAFF. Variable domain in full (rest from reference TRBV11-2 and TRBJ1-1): EAGVAQSPRYKIIEKRQSVAFWCNPISGHATLYWYQQILGQGPKLLIQFQNNGVVDDSQLPKDRFSAERLKGVDSTLKIQPAKLEDSAVYLCASSLDRVEAFFGQGTRLTVV.